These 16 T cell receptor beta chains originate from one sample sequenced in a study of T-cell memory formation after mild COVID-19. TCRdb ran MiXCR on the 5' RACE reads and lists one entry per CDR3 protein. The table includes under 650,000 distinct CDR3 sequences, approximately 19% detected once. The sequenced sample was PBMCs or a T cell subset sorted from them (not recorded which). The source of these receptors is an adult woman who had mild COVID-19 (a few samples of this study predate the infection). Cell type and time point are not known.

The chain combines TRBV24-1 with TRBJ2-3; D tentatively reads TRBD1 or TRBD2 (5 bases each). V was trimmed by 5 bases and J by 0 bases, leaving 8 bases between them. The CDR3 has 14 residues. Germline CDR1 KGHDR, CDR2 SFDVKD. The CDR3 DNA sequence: TGTGCCACCAGTGGCTGGGACAGCACAGATACGCAGTATTTT. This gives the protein CATSGWDSTDTQYF.

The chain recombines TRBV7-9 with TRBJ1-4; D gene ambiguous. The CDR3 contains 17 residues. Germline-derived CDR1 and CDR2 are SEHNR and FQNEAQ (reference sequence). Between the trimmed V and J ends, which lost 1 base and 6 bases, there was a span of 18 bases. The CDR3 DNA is TGTGCCAGCAGCTTAGAGCGCAGAGAATTAGAACATGAAAAACTGTTTTTT. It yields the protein CASSLERRELEHEKLFF.

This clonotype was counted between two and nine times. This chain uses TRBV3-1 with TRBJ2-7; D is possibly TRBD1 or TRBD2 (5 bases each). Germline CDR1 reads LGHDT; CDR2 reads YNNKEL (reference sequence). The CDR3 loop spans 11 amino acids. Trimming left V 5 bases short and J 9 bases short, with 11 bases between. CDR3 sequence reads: CASSFGAGQYF. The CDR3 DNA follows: TGTGCCAGCAGCTTCGGGGCCGGGCAGTACTTC.

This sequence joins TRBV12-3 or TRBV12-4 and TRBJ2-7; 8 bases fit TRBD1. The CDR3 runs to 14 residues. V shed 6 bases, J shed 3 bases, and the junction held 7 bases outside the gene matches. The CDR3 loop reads CASRSGQGGYEQYF. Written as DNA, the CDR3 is TGTGCCAGCAGATCCGGACAGGGAGGCTACGAGCAGTACTTC.

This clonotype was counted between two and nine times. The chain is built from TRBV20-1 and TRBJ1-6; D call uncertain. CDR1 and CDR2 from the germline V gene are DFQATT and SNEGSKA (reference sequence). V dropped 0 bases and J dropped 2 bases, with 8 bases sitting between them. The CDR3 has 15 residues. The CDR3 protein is CSARDEWAYNSPLHF. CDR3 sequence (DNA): TGCAGTGCTAGAGACGAATGGGCCTATAATTCACCCCTCCACTTT.

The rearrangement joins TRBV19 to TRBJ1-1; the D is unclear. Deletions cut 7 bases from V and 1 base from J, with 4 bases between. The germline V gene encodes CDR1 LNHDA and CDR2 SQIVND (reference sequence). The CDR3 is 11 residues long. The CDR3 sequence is CASIWNTEAFF. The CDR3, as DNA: TGTGCCAGTATATGGAACACTGAAGCTTTCTTT.

The chain's CDR3 is CSVSTGLGTEAFF. The CDR3 nucleotides read TGCAGCGTGTCGACAGGGCTGGGCACTGAAGCTTTCTTT. The rearrangement links TRBV29-1 to TRBJ1-1, with 7 bases identical to TRBD1. Per germline, CDR1 SQVTM and CDR2 ANQGSEA. This CDR3 has 13 residues. Trimming took 6 bases from V and 4 from J; bases not matched to a gene: 8.

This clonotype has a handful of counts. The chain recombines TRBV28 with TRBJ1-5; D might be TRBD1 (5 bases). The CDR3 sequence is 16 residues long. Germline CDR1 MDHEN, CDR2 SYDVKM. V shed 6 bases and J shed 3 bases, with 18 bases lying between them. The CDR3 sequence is CASRRASRGANQPQHF. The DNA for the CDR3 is TGTGCCAGCAGAAGGGCCTCCCGGGGCGCCAATCAGCCCCAGCATTTT.

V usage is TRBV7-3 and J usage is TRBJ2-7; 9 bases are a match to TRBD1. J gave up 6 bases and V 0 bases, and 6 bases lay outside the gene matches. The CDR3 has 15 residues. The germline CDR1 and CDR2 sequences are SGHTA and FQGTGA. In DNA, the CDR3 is TGTGCCAGCAGCTTAACCGGGGGGACAGGGCTCGAGCAGTACTTC. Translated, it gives CASSLTGGTGLEQYF.

In nucleotides, the CDR3 is TGTGCCAGCAGCCGACTTGGACTAGCGGGATCCGACGAGCAGTACTTC. Protein product: CASSRLGLAGSDEQYF. The chain combines TRBV7-2 with TRBJ2-7; the match to TRBD2 covers 12 bases. Germline V lookup: CDR1 SGHTA, CDR2 FQGNSA. The CDR3 contains 16 residues. V lost 5 bases and J lost 5; bases outside the gene matches: 10.

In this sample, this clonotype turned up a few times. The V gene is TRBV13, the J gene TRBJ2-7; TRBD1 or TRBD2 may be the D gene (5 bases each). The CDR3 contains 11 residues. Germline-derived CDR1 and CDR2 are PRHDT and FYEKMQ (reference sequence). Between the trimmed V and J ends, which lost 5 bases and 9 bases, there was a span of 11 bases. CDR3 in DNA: TGTGCCAGCAGCCCCGGGGCCGCGCAGTACTTC. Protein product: CASSPGAAQYF.

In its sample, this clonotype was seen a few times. For the CDR3, the DNA is TGCAGTGCTAGAAGGACCGGGCAGGGGGGCCACAAGAGGTCCTACGAGCAGTACTTC. This codes for CSARRTGQGGHKRSYEQYF. This chain uses TRBV20-1 with TRBJ2-7, with D possibly being TRBD1 (7 bases). CDR3 length: 19 amino acids. Between the trimmed V and J ends, which lost 2 bases and 1 base, there was a span of 27 bases. The germline gives CDR1 DFQATT, CDR2 SNEGSKA (reference sequence).

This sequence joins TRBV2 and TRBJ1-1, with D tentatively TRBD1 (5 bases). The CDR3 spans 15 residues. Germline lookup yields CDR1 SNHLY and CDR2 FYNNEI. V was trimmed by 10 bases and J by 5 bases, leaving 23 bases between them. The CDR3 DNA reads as TGTGCCACCCGGGAGGGGCCAGGTTGGGGGACTGAAGCTTTCTTT. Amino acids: CATREGPGWGTEAFF.

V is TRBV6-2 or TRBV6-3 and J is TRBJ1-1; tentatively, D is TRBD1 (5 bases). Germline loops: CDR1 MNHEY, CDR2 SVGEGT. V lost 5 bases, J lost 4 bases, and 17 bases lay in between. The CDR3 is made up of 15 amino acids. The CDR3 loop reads CASSGNVQAGTEAFF. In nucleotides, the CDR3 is TGTGCCAGCAGTGGGAATGTACAGGCGGGCACTGAAGCTTTCTTT.

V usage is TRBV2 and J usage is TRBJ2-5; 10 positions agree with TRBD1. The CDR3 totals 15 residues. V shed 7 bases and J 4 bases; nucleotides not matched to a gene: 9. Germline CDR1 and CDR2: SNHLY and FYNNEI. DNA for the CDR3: TGTGCCAGCACCCACGAGGGACAGGGGTTAGAGACCCAGTACTTC. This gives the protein CASTHEGQGLETQYF.

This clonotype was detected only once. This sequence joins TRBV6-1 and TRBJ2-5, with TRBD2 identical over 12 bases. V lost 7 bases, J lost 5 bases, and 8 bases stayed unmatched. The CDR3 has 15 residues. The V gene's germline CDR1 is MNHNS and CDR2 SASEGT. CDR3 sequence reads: CASTRLAGARETQYF. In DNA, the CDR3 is TGTGCCAGCACTAGACTAGCGGGAGCACGGGAGACCCAGTACTTC.